This TCR beta chain was sequenced during a study of OX40 agonist ivuxolimab in advanced cancers. V shed 4 bases, J shed 3 bases, and the junction held 9 bases outside the gene matches. Germline loops: CDR1 SGDLS, CDR2 YYNGEE. The CDR3 is 15 amino acids. Repertoires were generated with immunoSEQ multiplex PCR, while TCRdb's copy carries only in-frame clones and drops some. The sample holds tens of thousands of clones, roughly 86% seen once. The chain combines TRBV9 with TRBJ1-1, with 7 bases identical to TRBD1. The sequencing here drew on CD4+ or CD8+ T cells sorted from blood, taken in a trial of the OX40 agonist ivuxolimab. The clonotype comes from an adult with an advanced solid tumor such as melanoma, head and neck, liver or kidney cancer. The DNA of the CDR3 is TGTGCCAGCAGCCCTTACAGGGGACCCCACACTGAAGCTTTCTTT. Protein product: CASSPYRGPHTEAFF.